This T cell receptor (beta chain) stems from a study of blood T cell repertoires in COVID-19. This CDR3 has 14 residues. Germline lookup yields CDR1 SGHNT and CDR2 YYREEE (reference sequence). The trim removed 4 bases at V and 10 bases at J, leaving 8 bases unmatched. This table comes from immunoSEQ multiplex PCR, and its TCRdb copy is limited to in-frame clones, with some not included. The sample carries hundreds of thousands of clones, 80% to 85% recorded once. Those designated as exposed participants met a COVID-19 case within 2 weeks before study entry. This clone was seen just once. The sample was PBMCs or T cells enriched from blood (not recorded which). This clonotype originated in a man aged 35-49 years who had been exposed to COVID-19. V usage is TRBV5-4 and J usage is TRBJ1-6; 7 bases are shared with TRBD1. The CDR3 DNA reads TGTGCCAGCAGCCAGGGGGACAGTCAATCACCCCTCCACTTT. Protein product: CASSQGDSQSPLHF. Full variable domain (missing parts from reference TRBV5-4 and TRBJ1-6): ETGVTQSPTHLIKTRGQQVTLRCSSQSGHNTVSWYQQALGQGPQFIFQYYREEENGRGNFPPRFSGLQFPNYSSELNVNALELDDSALYLCASSQGDSQSPLHFGNGTRLTVT.